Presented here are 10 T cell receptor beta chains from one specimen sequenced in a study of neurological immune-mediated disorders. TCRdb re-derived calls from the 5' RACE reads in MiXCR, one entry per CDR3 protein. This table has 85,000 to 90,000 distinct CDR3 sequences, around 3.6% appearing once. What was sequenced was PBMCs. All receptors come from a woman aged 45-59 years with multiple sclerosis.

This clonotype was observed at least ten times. CDR3 coding DNA: TGTGCCAGCAGCCCCCTTTCCGGGTTTCCAGATACGCAGTATTTT. It yields the protein CASSPLSGFPDTQYF. The V call is TRBV3-1, the J call TRBJ2-3; D not certain. V lost 4 bases and J lost 4, with 15 bases in between. The length of the CDR3 is 15 residues. Germline V lookup: CDR1 LGHDT, CDR2 YNNKEL (reference sequence).

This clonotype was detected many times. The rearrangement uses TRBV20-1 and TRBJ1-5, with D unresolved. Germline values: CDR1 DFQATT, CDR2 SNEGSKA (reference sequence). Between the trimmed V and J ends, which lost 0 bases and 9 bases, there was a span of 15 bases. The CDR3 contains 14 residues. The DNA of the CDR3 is TGCAGTGCTAGAGACCCGGACCATAGCTTGCCCCAGCATTTT. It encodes CSARDPDHSLPQHF.

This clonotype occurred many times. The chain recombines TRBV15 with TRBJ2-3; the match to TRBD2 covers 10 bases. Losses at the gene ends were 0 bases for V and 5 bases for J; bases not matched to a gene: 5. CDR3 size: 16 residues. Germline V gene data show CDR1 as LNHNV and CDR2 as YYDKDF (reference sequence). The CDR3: CATSRDLLAGVDTQYF. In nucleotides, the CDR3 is TGTGCCACCAGCAGAGATTTGCTAGCGGGGGTAGATACGCAGTATTTT.

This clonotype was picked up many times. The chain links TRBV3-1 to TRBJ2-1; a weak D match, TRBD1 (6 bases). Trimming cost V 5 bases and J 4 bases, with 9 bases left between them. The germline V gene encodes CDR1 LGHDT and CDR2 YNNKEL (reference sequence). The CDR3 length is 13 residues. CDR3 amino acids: CASSADRYNEQFF. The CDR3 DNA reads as TGTGCCAGCAGCGCAGACAGGTACAATGAGCAGTTCTTC.

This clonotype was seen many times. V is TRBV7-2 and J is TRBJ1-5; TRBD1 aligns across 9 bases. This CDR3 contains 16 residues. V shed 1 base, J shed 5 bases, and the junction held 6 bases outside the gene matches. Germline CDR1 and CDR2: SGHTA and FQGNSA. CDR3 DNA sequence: TGTGCCAGCAGCTTAGAAGGGACAGGGCTGGATCAGCCCCAGCATTTT. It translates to CASSLEGTGLDQPQHF.

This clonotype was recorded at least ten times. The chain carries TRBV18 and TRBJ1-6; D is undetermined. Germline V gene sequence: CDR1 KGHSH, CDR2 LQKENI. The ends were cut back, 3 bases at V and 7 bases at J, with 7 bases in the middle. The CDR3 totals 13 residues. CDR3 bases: TGTGCCAGCTCACCGGTGGAAAATTCACCCCTCCACTTT. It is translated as CASSPVENSPLHF.

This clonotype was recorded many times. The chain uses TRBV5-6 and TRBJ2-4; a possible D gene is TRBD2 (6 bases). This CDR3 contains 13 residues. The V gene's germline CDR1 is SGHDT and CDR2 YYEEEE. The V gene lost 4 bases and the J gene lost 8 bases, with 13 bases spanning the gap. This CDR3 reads CASSQGLGHIQYF. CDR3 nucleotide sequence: TGTGCCAGCAGCCAGGGACTCGGGCACATTCAGTACTTC.

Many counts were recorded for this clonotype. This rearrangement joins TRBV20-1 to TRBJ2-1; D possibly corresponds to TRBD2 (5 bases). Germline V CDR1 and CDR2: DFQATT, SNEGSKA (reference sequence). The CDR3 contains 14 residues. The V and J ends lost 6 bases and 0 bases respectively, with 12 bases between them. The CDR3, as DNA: TGCAGTGCGGGCCGGACTGGCTCCTACAATGAGCAGTTCTTC. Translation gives CSAGRTGSYNEQFF.

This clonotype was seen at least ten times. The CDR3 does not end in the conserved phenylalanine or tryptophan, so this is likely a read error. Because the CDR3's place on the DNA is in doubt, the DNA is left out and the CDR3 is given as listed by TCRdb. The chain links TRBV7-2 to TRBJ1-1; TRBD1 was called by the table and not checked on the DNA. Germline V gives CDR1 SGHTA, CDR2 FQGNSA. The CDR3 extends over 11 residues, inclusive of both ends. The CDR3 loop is CASTPELLLVL.

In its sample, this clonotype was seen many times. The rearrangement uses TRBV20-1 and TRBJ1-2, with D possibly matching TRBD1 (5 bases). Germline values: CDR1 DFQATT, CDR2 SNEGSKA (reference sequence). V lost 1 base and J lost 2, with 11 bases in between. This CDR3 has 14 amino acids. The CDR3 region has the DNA TGCAGTGCTAGAGTAGTCGAGGGGAACTATGGCTACACCTTC. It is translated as CSARVVEGNYGYTF.